This T cell receptor beta chain was found in a study of T cell responses to AZD1222 COVID-19 vaccine. On this clone: Its target is not known.

Points from the study as a whole: Baseline testing showed seropositivity in only five or six AZD1222 recipients.

Only in-frame clones appear in the TCRdb table, and some are missing; sequencing was by immunoSEQ multiplex PCR. The data show over 110,000 clones, with around 94% seen just once and about 9.4% held by the top ten. The CDR3 has 14 amino acids. The germline CDR1 and CDR2 sequences are LGHNA and YNFKEQ. With 1 base removed from V and 3 bases from J, the gap between germline ends came to 9 bases. Specimen: peripheral blood, collected 28 days after the second AZD1222 dose. The V call is TRBV4-2, the J call TRBJ1-2, with unresolved D. The clonotype comes from an adult who received the AZD1222 COVID-19 vaccine. The CDR3 nucleotides read TGTGCCAGCAGCCAAGCGGGGATTGACTATGGCTACACCTTC. This gives the protein CASSQAGIDYGYTF.